These T cell receptor beta chains were read from a single sample in a study of OX40 agonist ivuxolimab in advanced cancers. Sequencing was performed with immunoSEQ multiplex PCR; in TCRdb, only in-frame clones are kept and a portion is missing. Of tens of thousands of clones listed, 80% to 95% are singletons. Sequences were derived from CD4+ or CD8+ T cells sorted from blood, sampled in a trial of the OX40 agonist ivuxolimab. The origin of the receptors is an adult with an advanced solid tumor such as melanoma, head and neck, liver or kidney cancer. CDR3s include the opening cysteine and the closing phenylalanine or tryptophan. Each record gives: V gene, D gene, CDR3 length, J gene, clone size, CDR3 protein, CDR3 DNA. D genes are given only for firm matches. The size entry is marked missing in some rows and otherwise reads once, few, many or a size class.

V: TRBV27; D: .; length: 16; J: TRBJ2-4; size: .; CDR3: CASSSRLGGAGYIQYF; DNA: TGTGCCAGCAGTTCTCGTTTGGGGGGGGCAGGGTACATTCAGTACTTC
V: TRBV10-3; D: .; length: 15; J: TRBJ2-4; size: .; CDR3: CAISESGGSENIQYF; DNA: TGTGCCATCAGTGAGTCCGGGGGCTCGGAAAACATTCAGTACTTC
V: TRBV5-4; D: .; length: 11; J: TRBJ2-7; size: .; CDR3: CASSLGDEQYF; DNA: TGTGCCAGCAGCTTAGGGGACGAGCAGTACTTC
V: TRBV7-6; D: .; length: 15; J: TRBJ1-4; size: .; CDR3: CASTETQGTNEKLFF; DNA: TGTGCCAGCACCGAGACCCAGGGAACTAATGAAAAACTGTTTTTT
V: TRBV19; D: TRBD1; length: 11; J: TRBJ1-1; size: .; CDR3: CATQTGMMAFF; DNA: TGTGCCACTCAGACAGGGATGATGGCTTTCTTT
V: TRBV6-5; D: .; length: 13; J: TRBJ1-1; size: .; CDR3: CASSYSSHTEAFF; DNA: TGTGCCAGCAGTTATTCCTCGCACACTGAAGCTTTCTTT
V: TRBV2; D: TRBD1; length: 17; J: TRBJ1-3; size: .; CDR3: CASSKGRGLSSGNTIYF; DNA: TGTGCCAGCTCCAAGGGCAGGGGGCTGTCGTCTGGAAACACCATATATTTT
V: TRBV7-9; D: .; length: 13; J: TRBJ2-7; size: .; CDR3: CASSRGGTYEQYF; DNA: TGTGCCAGCAGCCGAGGTGGAACTTACGAGCAGTACTTC
V: TRBV7-6; D: TRBD2; length: 15; J: TRBJ2-3; size: .; CDR3: CASSLTSGRVDTQYF; DNA: TGTGCCAGCAGTCTAACTAGCGGGAGGGTAGATACGCAGTATTTT
V: TRBV6-5; D: .; length: 14; J: TRBJ1-5; size: .; CDR3: CASSYDGAYQPQHF; DNA: TGTGCCAGCAGTTACGACGGTGCTTATCAGCCCCAGCATTTT
V: TRBV4-1; D: TRBD1; length: 15; J: TRBJ1-2; size: few; CDR3: CASSQGTGGAYGYTF; DNA: TGCGCCAGCAGCCAGGGGACAGGGGGGGCGTATGGCTACACCTTC
V: TRBV19; D: .; length: 13; J: TRBJ2-1; size: .; CDR3: CASSIADYNEQFF; DNA: TGTGCCAGTAGTATAGCGGACTACAATGAGCAGTTCTTC
V: TRBV2; D: .; length: 13; J: TRBJ2-7; size: once; CDR3: CASDVGAFYEQYF; DNA: TGTGCCAGTGACGTTGGGGCATTCTACGAGCAGTACTTC
V: TRBV7-9; D: TRBD2; length: 16; J: TRBJ2-7; size: .; CDR3: CASSPAGLAGPYEQYF; DNA: TGTGCCAGCAGCCCCGCCGGACTAGCGGGGCCCTACGAGCAGTACTTC
V: TRBV14; D: .; length: 11; J: TRBJ2-7; size: .; CDR3: CASSLGDEQYF; DNA: TGTGCCAGCAGCCTCGGGGACGAGCAGTACTTC
V: TRBV5-4; D: .; length: 12; J: TRBJ2-1; size: .; CDR3: CASSFHDNEQFF; DNA: TGTGCCAGCAGCTTCCACGACAATGAGCAGTTCTTC
V: TRBV13; D: TRBD2; length: 15; J: TRBJ2-7; size: .; CDR3: CASSFGGAGGSEQYF; DNA: TGTGCCAGCAGCTTTGGGGGAGCGGGAGGATCCGAGCAGTACTTC
V: TRBV27; D: .; length: 13; J: TRBJ2-7; size: .; CDR3: CASSQTATYEQYF; DNA: TGTGCCAGCAGCCAGACAGCTACCTACGAGCAGTACTTC
V: TRBV11-2; D: TRBD1; length: 17; J: TRBJ1-1; size: once; CDR3: CATSGPGTGYMNTEAFF; DNA: TGTGCCACCTCCGGACCCGGGACAGGTTACATGAACACTGAAGCTTTCTTT
V: TRBV11-2; D: TRBD2; length: 16; J: TRBJ2-1; size: .; CDR3: CASRIAGGSSYNEQFF; DNA: TGTGCCAGCAGAATAGCGGGGGGGAGCTCCTACAATGAGCAGTTCTTC
V: TRBV7-6; D: .; length: 16; J: TRBJ1-3; size: .; CDR3: CASSLGVDSSGNTIYF; DNA: TGTGCCAGCAGCTTAGGGGTGGACAGCTCTGGAAACACCATATATTTT
V: TRBV7-2; D: .; length: 15; J: TRBJ1-6; size: once; CDR3: CASSRGYLSESPLHF; DNA: TGTGCCAGCAGCCGGGGGTATTTGTCCGAATCACCTCTCCACTTT
V: TRBV7-3; D: .; length: 13; J: TRBJ2-3; size: .; CDR3: CASSLNVADTQYF; DNA: TGTGCCAGCAGCTTAAACGTGGCAGATACGCAGTATTTT
V: TRBV9; D: TRBD2; length: 18; J: TRBJ2-1; size: once; CDR3: CASSAPLRGGRGYNEQFF; DNA: TGTGCCAGCAGCGCTCCCCTGAGGGGCGGGAGAGGCTACAATGAGCAGTTCTTC
V: TRBV7-9; D: TRBD2; length: 16; J: TRBJ2-3; size: medium-sized; CDR3: CASSSRQRAGIDTQYF; DNA: TGTGCCAGCAGCTCCAGACAGAGAGCGGGAATAGATACGCAGTATTTT
V: TRBV7-9; D: .; length: 15; J: TRBJ1-4; size: .; CDR3: CASSLRDERNEKLFF; DNA: TGTGCCAGCAGCTTACGGGACGAGCGGAATGAAAAACTGTTTTTT
V: TRBV27; D: TRBD1; length: 15; J: TRBJ1-5; size: .; CDR3: CASSLLGDRDQPQHF; DNA: TGTGCCAGCAGTTTACTCGGGGACAGGGATCAGCCCCAGCATTTT
V: TRBV25-1; D: .; length: 14; J: TRBJ2-1; size: .; CDR3: CASSEEASYNEQFF; DNA: TGTGCCAGCAGTGAAGAGGCCTCCTACAATGAGCAGTTCTTC
V: TRBV11-2; D: .; length: 14; J: TRBJ1-2; size: few; CDR3: CASSSFGTAAGYTF; DNA: TGTGCCAGCAGCTCCTTCGGGACTGCCGCTGGCTACACCTTC
V: TRBV27; D: TRBD1; length: 13; J: TRBJ1-2; size: .; CDR3: CASSPLSRGLYTF; DNA: TGTGCCAGCAGCCCGTTATCCAGGGGGCTCTACACCTTC
V: TRBV6-5; D: .; length: 11; J: TRBJ2-2; size: few; CDR3: CASGYTGELFF; DNA: TGTGCCAGCGGATACACCGGGGAGCTGTTTTTT
V: TRBV7-2; D: .; length: 14; J: TRBJ2-2; size: .; CDR3: CASSLDSGTGELFF; DNA: TGTGCCAGCAGCCTAGATAGCGGTACCGGGGAGCTGTTTTTT
V: TRBV7-8; D: .; length: 13; J: TRBJ1-1; size: .; CDR3: CASSPNMNTEAFF; DNA: TGTGCCAGCAGCCCGAACATGAACACTGAAGCTTTCTTT
V: TRBV19; D: TRBD1; length: 15; J: TRBJ2-7; size: .; CDR3: CASSIARTGYNEQYF; DNA: TGTGCCAGTAGTATAGCCCGGACAGGGTACAACGAGCAGTACTTC
V: TRBV5-1; D: TRBD2; length: 17; J: TRBJ2-7; size: .; CDR3: CASSDPGLAGVWGEQYF; DNA: TGCGCCAGCAGCGACCCGGGACTAGCGGGAGTTTGGGGCGAGCAGTACTTC
V: TRBV29-1; D: TRBD1; length: 13; J: TRBJ1-2; size: .; CDR3: CSVPALTGGGYTF; DNA: TGCAGCGTCCCAGCCCTGACAGGGGGCGGCTACACCTTC
V: TRBV5-5; D: .; length: 14; J: TRBJ1-4; size: .; CDR3: CASSTVLKHEKLFF; DNA: TGTGCCAGCAGCACTGTCCTAAAACATGAAAAACTGTTTTTT
V: TRBV15; D: .; length: 15; J: TRBJ2-7; size: .; CDR3: CATSRDQRFPYEQYF; DNA: TGTGCCACCAGCAGAGATCAAAGGTTTCCCTACGAGCAGTACTTC
V: TRBV11-2; D: .; length: 12; J: TRBJ2-3; size: .; CDR3: CASSLDRDTQYF; DNA: TGTGCCAGCAGCTTAGATAGGGATACGCAGTATTTT
V: TRBV6-1; D: .; length: 13; J: TRBJ1-1; size: .; CDR3: CASSVSGHTEAFF; DNA: TGTGCCAGCAGCGTATCGGGCCACACTGAAGCTTTCTTT
V: TRBV6-5; D: .; length: 13; J: TRBJ2-5; size: .; CDR3: CASSPGNQETQYF; DNA: TGTGCCAGCAGTCCCGGGAACCAAGAGACCCAGTACTTC
V: TRBV13; D: .; length: 15; J: TRBJ2-7; size: once; CDR3: CASSSGTESSYEQYF; DNA: TGTGCCAGCAGCTCTGGTACGGAAAGCTCCTACGAGCAGTACTTC
V: TRBV7-9; D: TRBD2; length: 15; J: TRBJ2-1; size: .; CDR3: CASSNRGGVINEQFF; DNA: TGTGCCAGCAGTAATCGGGGGGGCGTGATTAATGAGCAGTTCTTC
V: TRBV30; D: .; length: 14; J: TRBJ2-2; size: .; CDR3: CAWSVGGLTGELFF; DNA: TGTGCCTGGAGTGTGGGGGGCCTCACCGGGGAGCTGTTTTTT
V: TRBV21-1; D: .; length: 16; J: TRBJ2-7; size: few; CDR3: CASSTQDRSLSYEQYF; DNA: TGTGCCAGCAGCACACAAGACAGGAGCCTCTCCTACGAGCAGTACTTC
V: TRBV5-3; D: .; length: 19; J: TRBJ2-6; size: .; CDR3: CARSLMPGTWTSGANVLTF; DNA: TGTGCCAGAAGCTTAATGCCCGGGACCTGGACTTCTGGGGCCAACGTCCTGACTTTC
V: TRBV4-2; D: TRBD1; length: 15; J: TRBJ1-5; size: .; CDR3: CASSRGTGVNQPQHF; DNA: TGTGCCAGCAGCCGAGGGACAGGGGTCAATCAGCCCCAGCATTTT
V: TRBV30; D: .; length: 12; J: TRBJ1-1; size: .; CDR3: CAWSPTNTEAFF; DNA: TGTGCCTGGTCTCCGACCAACACTGAAGCTTTCTTT